Below are 20 T cell receptor beta chains sequenced from a single sample in a study of cytomegalovirus exposure and HLA in healthy donors (dated by TCRdb to about 2017). Libraries were prepared through the immunoSEQ multiplex PCR assay. This is the immuneACCESS table as TCRdb keeps it, with only in-frame sequences that have V and J called. A part of the clones is gone; compared with another copy, unresolved V genes explain less than half, and the rest is unexplained. This sample lists more than 95,000 clones; about 82% were detected once. Under 5% of the sample rests with the top ten. Sequencing used PBMCs. Receptors originate from a young man in good health and CMV-seronegative.

This clone was counted once. This chain links TRBV2 with TRBJ2-1; 7 bases align to TRBD1. Per germline, CDR1 SNHLY and CDR2 FYNNEI. The CDR3 runs to 13 residues. The V gene end was trimmed by 6 bases and the J gene end by 6 bases; junction bases not matched to a gene: 5. DNA of the CDR3: TGTGCCAGCAGACCCAAGGGGGCCAATGAGCAGTTCTTC. Translated, it gives CASRPKGANEQFF. Full variable domain (outside the CDR3, taken from reference TRBV2 and TRBJ2-1): EPEVTQTPSHQVTQMGQEVILRCVPISNHLYFYWYRQILGQKVEFLVSFYNNEISEKSEIFDDQFSVERPDGSNFTLKIRSTKLEDSAMYFCASRPKGANEQFFGPGTRLTVL.

V and J are TRBV25-1 and TRBJ2-5; TRBD1 aligns across 12 bases. V lost 6 bases to trimming and J lost 5 bases; unmatched junction nucleotides: 10. Germline CDR1 reads MGHDK; CDR2 reads SYGVNS. This CDR3 is built from 16 residues. The CDR3 nucleotides read TGTGCCAGCAGGAGGGTAGGGACAGGGGGCAGGGAGACCCAGTACTTC. Translation gives CASRRVGTGGRETQYF.

J is TRBJ1-6 and V is TRBV21-1. TRBV21-1 counts as a pseudogene. The CDR3 runs to 16 residues. The CDR3 nucleotides are TGTGCCAGCAGCAATATCCCGAGCTCCTATAATTCACCCCTCCACTTT. Translation: CASSNIPSSYNSPLHF.

The rearrangement joins TRBV19 to TRBJ2-1; 11 nucleotides align to TRBD2. The ends lost 3 bases at V and 8 bases at J; junction bases unmatched: 6. The CDR3 sequence is 15 residues long. Germline CDR1 and CDR2: LNHDA and SQIVND (reference sequence). In DNA, the CDR3 is TGTGCCAGTAGTATTTTAGCGGGGGGGCCGGATGAGCAGTTCTTC. This gives the protein CASSILAGGPDEQFF.

The chain couples TRBV6-1 to TRBJ2-3, with a tentative D call TRBD2 (6 bases). V lost 5 bases and J lost 2, with 11 bases in between. Germline assignment: CDR1 MNHNS and CDR2 SASEGT. The CDR3 contains 14 residues. DNA for the CDR3: TGTGCCAGCAGTTTGGGGGGATCCACAGATACGCAGTATTTT. As protein: CASSLGGSTDTQYF.

The J gene is TRBJ2-5, the V gene TRBV6-1; 11 nucleotides align to TRBD2. Germline V gene sequence: CDR1 MNHNS, CDR2 SASEGT. V was clipped by 6 bases and J by 5 bases; unmatched bases: 5. The CDR3 is 14 residues long. The DNA for the CDR3 is TGTGCCAGCAGAACTAGCGGGAGTAGCGAGACCCAGTACTTC. Translating it yields CASRTSGSSETQYF.

This chain links TRBV18 with TRBJ2-7; 14 bases align to TRBD2. The V segment lost 3 bases and the J segment 4 bases; nucleotides outside the gene matches: 5. Germline lookup yields CDR1 KGHSH and CDR2 LQKENI. CDR3 size: 16 residues. CDR3 protein: CASSPSTSGGAYEQYF. CDR3 bases: TGTGCCAGCTCACCGTCGACTAGCGGGGGGGCATACGAGCAGTACTTC.

The sample holds one count of this clone. The CDR3 is CASSLGGPNHYEQYF. The CDR3 nucleotides are TGTGCCAGCAGCTTGGGGGGCCCGAACCACTACGAGCAGTACTTC. V and J are TRBV5-8 and TRBJ2-7, with TRBD1 as a possible D gene (5 bases). The CDR3 is 15 amino acids. Germline lookup yields CDR1 SGHTS and CDR2 YDEGEE. Trimming removed 0 bases at V and 3 bases at J, with 13 bases between.

The chain employs TRBV5-1 and TRBJ2-7, with a tentative D call TRBD1 (6 bases). CDR3 length: 14 residues. Germline V CDR1 and CDR2: SGHRS, YFSETQ. V was shortened by 4 bases and J by 4 bases, with 15 bases between the two germline ends. DNA for the CDR3: TGCGCCAGCAGCCTGAACAGGGATAGGTACGAGCAGTACTTC. This codes for CASSLNRDRYEQYF. The entire variable domain, with the rest obtained from reference TRBV5-1 and TRBJ2-7, is as follows: KAGVTQTPRYLIKTRGQQVTLSCSPISGHRSVSWYQQTPGQGLQFLFEYFSETQRNKGNFPGRFSGRQFSNSRSEMNVSTLELGDSALYLCASSLNRDRYEQYFGPGTRLTVT.

V is TRBV19 and J is TRBJ1-2; D remains ambiguous. This CDR3 has 13 amino acids. Germline V gene data show CDR1 as LNHDA and CDR2 as SQIVND (reference sequence). V lost 4 bases and J 1 base, leaving 7 bases between the germline ends. The CDR3 sequence: CASSTRNNYGYTF. The CDR3 DNA is TGTGCCAGTAGTACTAGGAATAACTATGGCTACACCTTC.

The chain has TRBV29-1 and TRBJ2-1; tentative D call: TRBD1 (5 bases). V lost 4 bases and J lost 0, with 10 bases in between. Germline CDR1 reads SQVTM; CDR2 reads ANQGSEA. CDR3 length equals 14 residues. The DNA of the CDR3 is TGCAGCGTTGTATACAGGAGCTCCTACAATGAGCAGTTCTTC. Its translation: CSVVYRSSYNEQFF.

CDR3: CASSPTDRNYGYTF. DNA of the CDR3: TGTGCCAGCTCACCGACGGACAGGAACTATGGCTACACCTTC. The genes are TRBV18 and TRBJ1-2; 7 bases match TRBD1. The V and J ends lost 3 bases and 2 bases, in that order; junction bases with no gene match: 3. CDR3 size: 14 residues. CDR1 KGHSH and CDR2 LQKENI come from the germline V gene.

V and J are TRBV7-9 and TRBJ2-7, with TRBD2 matching 14 bases. V shed 8 bases, J shed 0 bases, and the junction held 0 bases outside the gene matches. There are 14 residues in the CDR3. Germline values: CDR1 SEHNR, CDR2 FQNEAQ (reference sequence). DNA for the CDR3: TGTGCCAGCGGACTAGCGGGGGGCTCCTACGAGCAGTACTTC. It yields the protein CASGLAGGSYEQYF.

The chain joins TRBV7-9 to TRBJ2-7; perhaps TRBD2 as D (6 bases). V was pared by 5 bases and J by 4 bases, with 12 bases between. The CDR3 consists of 13 residues. Germline V gene sequence: CDR1 SEHNR, CDR2 FQNEAQ (reference sequence). This CDR3 is CASSPTGVYEQYF. The CDR3, as DNA: TGTGCCAGCAGCCCAACGGGGGTATACGAGCAGTACTTC.

This clone occurred once. The J gene is TRBJ2-7, the V gene TRBV20-1, with D tentatively TRBD2 (5 bases). V was cut by 6 bases and J by 6 bases, with 12 bases left in between. The CDR3 runs to 11 residues. Per germline, CDR1 DFQATT and CDR2 SNEGSKA (reference sequence). CDR3 loop: CSAKRASEQYF. CDR3 nucleotide sequence: TGCAGTGCGAAGAGGGCATCCGAGCAGTACTTC.

The chain couples TRBV6-5 to TRBJ1-1; TRBD1 aligns across 11 bases. The CDR3 loop spans 16 amino acids. Trimming at V came to 4 bases and at J to 5 bases, leaving 9 bases not matched to a gene. Germline CDR1 reads MNHEY; CDR2 reads SVGAGI. CDR3 DNA sequence: TGTGCCAGCAGTTTAGGACAGGGGGCCTTCTTTACTGAAGCTTTCTTT. Amino acid sequence: CASSLGQGAFFTEAFF.

This chain links TRBV7-8 with TRBJ2-3, with 10 nucleotides matching TRBD2. Germline-derived CDR1 and CDR2 are SGHVS and FQNEAQ. The CDR3 loop spans 16 amino acids. J gave up 3 bases and V 2 bases, and 5 bases lay outside the gene matches. The CDR3 region has the DNA TGTGCCAGCAGCTTACTAGCGGGGGTATCGACAGATACGCAGTATTTT. It codes for CASSLLAGVSTDTQYF.

The V and J genes are TRBV7-9 and TRBJ1-4; 10 bases agree with TRBD1. CDR1 SEHNR and CDR2 FQNEAQ come from the germline V gene (reference sequence). V was pared by 5 bases and J by 2 bases, with 5 bases of the junction left unmatched. The CDR3 extends over 16 amino acids. The CDR3, as DNA: TGTGCCAGCAGCCTCGGACAGGGGGGGACTAATGAAAAACTGTTTTTT. This sequence encodes CASSLGQGGTNEKLFF. The full variable domain, completed using reference TRBV7-9 and TRBJ1-4, is DTGVSQNPRHKITKRGQNVTFRCDPISEHNRLYWYRQTLGQGPEFLTYFQNEAQLEKSRLLSDRFSAERPKGSFSTLEIQRTEQGDSAMYLCASSLGQGGTNEKLFFGSGTQLSVL.

V gene TRBV14 combines with J gene TRBJ1-4; 9 nucleotides agree with TRBD1. The CDR3 loop spans 16 amino acids. Trimming removed 4 bases from V and 8 bases from J; junction bases left unmatched: 11. The germline gives CDR1 SGHDN, CDR2 FVKESK. DNA of the CDR3: TGTGCCAGCAGCCCGAGGGTGGGACAGGGCCTGGAAAAACTGTTTTTT. As protein: CASSPRVGQGLEKLFF.

The chain uses TRBV30 and TRBJ2-5; TRBD2 matches 13 bases. The CDR3 runs to 17 residues. Germline assignment: CDR1 GTSNPN and CDR2 SVGIG (reference sequence). The V gene end was trimmed by 5 bases and the J gene end by 0 bases; junction bases not matched to a gene: 9. The CDR3, as DNA: TGTGCCTGGGCTGTTGGGACTAGCGGGGATAACCAAGAGACCCAGTACTTC. Amino acid sequence: CAWAVGTSGDNQETQYF.